This TCR beta chain is drawn from a study of response to subunit inactivated influenza vaccine. As for this clonotype: As yet, its antigen is unknown.

Via MiXCR, TCRdb re-called the RT-PCR reads, giving one row per CDR3 protein. The data show approximately 700,000 distinct CDR3 sequences, with 15% to 18% seen just once and roughly 11% held by the top ten. The CDR3 is 16 residues long. Trimming stripped 3 bases from V and 5 bases from J, with 17 bases between. Per germline, CDR1 MDHEN and CDR2 SYDVKM. Whole-study results and caveats: It was suggested by the authors that few new T cells are recruited by each seasonal influenza vaccination.

The sample consisted of PBMCs from blood, taken approximately 12 days after vaccination. V is TRBV28 and J is TRBJ2-1; a weak D match, TRBD1 (5 bases). The receptor's source is a man over 45 who received an inactivated influenza vaccine. CDR3 protein: CASSFTLQGLHNEQFF. CDR3 bases: TGTGCCAGCAGTTTTACTCTCCAGGGTTTGCACAATGAGCAGTTCTTC.